The 12 T cell receptor beta chains given below trace back to one sample, sequenced in a study of technical replicates of blood from a handful of donors. Assay used: immunoSEQ multiplex PCR; TCRdb lists only in-frame clones, some missing. The sample holds about 56,000 clones; around 95% are singletons and the top ten take 4% to 4.5%. The specimen was PBMCs. The receptors here all came from a human donor in good health. Some clones in this sample may be carry-over from other donors' samples.

The chain combines TRBV4-1 with TRBJ2-5; 9 bases agree with TRBD1. This CDR3 comprises 14 residues. CDR1 MGHRA and CDR2 YSYEKL come from the germline V gene. With V trimmed by 1 base and J by 9 bases, 6 bases remained unmatched. This CDR3 reads CASSQAGTGRAQYF. The CDR3 region has the DNA TGCGCCAGCAGCCAAGCCGGGACAGGGAGGGCCCAGTACTTC.

The V gene is TRBV6-5, the J gene TRBJ2-3; D is unresolved. V was pared by 6 bases and J by 2 bases, with 6 bases between. This CDR3 spans 12 amino acids. Per the germline V gene, CDR1 is MNHEY and CDR2 is SVGAGI. As DNA, the CDR3 is TGTGCCAGCAGAACTACCACAGATACGCAGTATTTT. Translated, it gives CASRTTTDTQYF.

This chain joins TRBV2 and TRBJ2-7; possible D gene TRBD2, 6 bases. The CDR3 length is 13 residues. The ends were cut back, 4 bases at V and 4 bases at J, with 11 bases in the middle. Germline V gives CDR1 SNHLY, CDR2 FYNNEI. CDR3 residues: CASSGGEEYEQYF. The CDR3, as DNA: TGTGCCAGCAGTGGTGGGGAGGAATACGAGCAGTACTTC.

The chain combines TRBV5-1 with TRBJ2-1, with D unclear. Trimming left V 6 bases short and J 7 bases short, with 17 bases between. The CDR3 covers 14 residues. Germline-derived CDR1 and CDR2 are SGHRS and YFSETQ. The CDR3 reads CASTVLETTNEQFF. CDR3 nucleotides: TGCGCCAGCACCGTGCTCGAGACGACTAATGAGCAGTTCTTC.

The chain uses TRBV29-1 and TRBJ1-2; D is perhaps TRBD1 (6 bases). The ends were cut back, 7 bases at V and 4 bases at J, with 10 bases in the middle. Germline-derived CDR1 and CDR2 are SQVTM and ANQGSEA. The CDR3 sequence is 11 residues long. CDR3 sequence reads: CSGGGTYGYTF. In nucleotides, the CDR3 is TGCAGCGGGGGGGGCACCTATGGCTACACCTTC. The complete variable domain, with remaining parts taken from reference TRBV29-1 and TRBJ1-2, reads SAVISQKPSRDICQRGTSLTIQCQVDSQVTMMFWYRQQPGQSLTLIATANQGSEATYESGFVIDKFPISRPNLTFSTLTVSNMSPEDSSIYLCSGGGTYGYTFGSGTRLTVV.

CDR3 sequence reads: CASSPRVTTSTGELFF. The CDR3 nucleotides read TGTGCCAGCAGCCCCCGGGTTACAACCAGCACCGGGGAGCTGTTTTTT. This rearrangement joins TRBV9 to TRBJ2-2; D remains ambiguous. The CDR3 is 16 amino acids. The V end was cut by 4 bases, the J end by 4 bases, with 17 bases between. Per germline, CDR1 SGDLS and CDR2 YYNGEE.

The chain joins TRBV6-5 to TRBJ2-7; TRBD1 is a possible D gene (5 bases). CDR1 and CDR2 from the germline V gene are MNHEY and SVGAGI. The CDR3 spans 15 residues. Trimming cost V 0 bases and J 3 bases, with 12 bases left between them. The CDR3 region is CASSYSYRFYYEQYF. Here the CDR3 DNA reads TGTGCCAGCAGTTACTCATACAGGTTTTACTACGAGCAGTACTTC.

The chain combines TRBV10-3 with TRBJ2-7; D not resolved. Trimming left V 2 bases short and J 3 bases short, with 8 bases between. Germline V lookup: CDR1 ENHRY, CDR2 SYGVKD. The CDR3 contains 13 residues. CDR3 nucleotide sequence: TGTGCCATCAGTGAGACGTTCTACTACGAGCAGTACTTC. Its translation: CAISETFYYEQYF.

The J gene is TRBJ2-3, the V gene TRBV6-5; 12 positions match TRBD1. Per the germline V gene, CDR1 is MNHEY and CDR2 is SVGAGI. V was pared by 5 bases and J by 6 bases, with 6 bases of the junction left unmatched. This CDR3 region has 15 residues. The CDR3 coding sequence is TGTGCCAGCAGTCCAGGGACAGGGGGCTTGGATACGCAGTATTTT. This translates into CASSPGTGGLDTQYF.

This clone was found once. The rearrangement uses TRBV30 and TRBJ2-1; D might be TRBD2 (6 bases). CDR1 is GTSNPN and CDR2 is SVGIG in the germline V gene (reference sequence). CDR3 length equals 13 residues. Trimming stripped 3 bases from V and 4 bases from J, with 10 bases between. The CDR3 nucleotides are TGTGCCTGGAGGTTGGAGGGGTACAATGAGCAGTTCTTC. This sequence encodes CAWRLEGYNEQFF.

CDR3 region: CASSATSGGTTGGTDTQYF. CDR3 bases: TGCGCCAGCAGCGCGACTAGCGGGGGGACCACAGGTGGCACAGATACGCAGTATTTT. The chain combines TRBV5-1 with TRBJ2-3; 13 bases match TRBD2. The CDR3 spans 19 residues. Germline assignment: CDR1 SGHRS and CDR2 YFSETQ. The junction had 12 bases not matched to a gene; V was cut back by 4 bases and J by 1 base.

The chain recombines TRBV5-6 with TRBJ2-7, with D possibly being TRBD2 (7 bases). The CDR3 length is 16 residues. Germline values: CDR1 SGHDT, CDR2 YYEEEE. Trimming left V 0 bases short and J 4 bases short, with 17 bases between. In DNA form, the CDR3 reads TGTGCCAGCAGCTTGGCTCTTCGGGGGGCTAGATACGAGCAGTACTTC. Its protein is CASSLALRGARYEQYF.